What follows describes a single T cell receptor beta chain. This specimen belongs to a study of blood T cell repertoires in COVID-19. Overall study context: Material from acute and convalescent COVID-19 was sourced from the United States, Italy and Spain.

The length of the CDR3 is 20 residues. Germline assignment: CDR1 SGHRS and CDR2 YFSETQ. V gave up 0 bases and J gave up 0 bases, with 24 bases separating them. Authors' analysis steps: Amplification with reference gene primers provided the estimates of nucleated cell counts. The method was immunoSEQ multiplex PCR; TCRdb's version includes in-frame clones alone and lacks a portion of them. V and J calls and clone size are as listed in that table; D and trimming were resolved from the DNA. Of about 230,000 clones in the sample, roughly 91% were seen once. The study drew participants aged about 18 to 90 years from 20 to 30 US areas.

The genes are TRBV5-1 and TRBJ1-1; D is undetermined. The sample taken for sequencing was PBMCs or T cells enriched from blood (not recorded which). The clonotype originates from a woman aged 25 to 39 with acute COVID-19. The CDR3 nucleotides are TGCGCCAGCAGCTTGGATTATCAGGACTCCTACGTGGCCATGAACACTGAAGCTTTCTTT. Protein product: CASSLDYQDSYVAMNTEAFF.